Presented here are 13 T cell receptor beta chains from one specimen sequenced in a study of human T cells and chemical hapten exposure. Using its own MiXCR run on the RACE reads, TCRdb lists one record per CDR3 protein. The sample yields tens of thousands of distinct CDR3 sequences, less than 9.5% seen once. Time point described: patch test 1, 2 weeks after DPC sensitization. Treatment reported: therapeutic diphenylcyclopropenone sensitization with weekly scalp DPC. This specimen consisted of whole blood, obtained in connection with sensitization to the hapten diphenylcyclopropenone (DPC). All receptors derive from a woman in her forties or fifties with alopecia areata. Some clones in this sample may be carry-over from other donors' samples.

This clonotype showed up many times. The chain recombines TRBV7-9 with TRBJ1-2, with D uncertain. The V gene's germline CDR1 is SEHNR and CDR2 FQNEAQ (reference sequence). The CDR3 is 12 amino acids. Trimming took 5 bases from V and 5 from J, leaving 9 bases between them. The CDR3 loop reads CASSQLYYGYTF. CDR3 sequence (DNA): TGTGCCAGCAGCCAACTTTATTATGGCTACACCTTC.

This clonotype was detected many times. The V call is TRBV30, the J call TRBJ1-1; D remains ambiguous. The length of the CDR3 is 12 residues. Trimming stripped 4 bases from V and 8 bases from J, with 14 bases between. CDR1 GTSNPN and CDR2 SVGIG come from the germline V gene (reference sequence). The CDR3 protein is CAWTPGEAEAFF. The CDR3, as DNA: TGTGCCTGGACCCCGGGAGAAGCCGAAGCTTTCTTT.

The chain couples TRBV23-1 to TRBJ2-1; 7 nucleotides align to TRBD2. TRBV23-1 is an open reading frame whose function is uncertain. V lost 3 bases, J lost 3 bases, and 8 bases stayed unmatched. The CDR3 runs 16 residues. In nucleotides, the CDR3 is TGCGCCAGCAGTCAGATAGCGGGTGAACACTACAATGAGCAGTTCTTC. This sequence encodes CASSQIAGEHYNEQFF.

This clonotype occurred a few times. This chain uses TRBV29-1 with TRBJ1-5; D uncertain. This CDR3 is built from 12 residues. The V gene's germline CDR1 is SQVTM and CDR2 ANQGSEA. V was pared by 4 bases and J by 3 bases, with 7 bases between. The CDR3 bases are TGCAGCGTTGGGGTCCCCAATCAGCCCCAGCATTTT. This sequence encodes CSVGVPNQPQHF.

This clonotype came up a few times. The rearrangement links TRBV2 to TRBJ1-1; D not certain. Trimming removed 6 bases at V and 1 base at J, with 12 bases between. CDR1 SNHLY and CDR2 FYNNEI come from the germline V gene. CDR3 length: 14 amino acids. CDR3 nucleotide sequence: TGTGCCAGCAGGTGGGAGGAGAGGAACACTGAAGCTTTCTTT. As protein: CASRWEERNTEAFF.

The CDR3 loop is CASIFSGGAPGTQYF. The CDR3 region has the DNA TGTGCCAGCATCTTTAGTGGGGGGGCGCCCGGGACCCAGTACTTC. The genes are TRBV28 and TRBJ2-5; TRBD2 is a possible D gene (7 bases). V was clipped by 7 bases and J by 7 bases, with 22 bases between them. The CDR3 contains 15 residues. CDR1 is MDHEN and CDR2 is SYDVKM in the germline V gene.

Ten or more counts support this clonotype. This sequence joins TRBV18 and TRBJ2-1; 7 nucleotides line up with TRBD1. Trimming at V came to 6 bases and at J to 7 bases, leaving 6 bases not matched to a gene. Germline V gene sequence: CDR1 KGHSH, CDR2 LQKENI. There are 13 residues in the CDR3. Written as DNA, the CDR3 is TGTGCCAGCTCTAGGGACAGTCGAAATGAGCAGTTCTTC. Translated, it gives CASSRDSRNEQFF. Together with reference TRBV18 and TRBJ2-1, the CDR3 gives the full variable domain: NAGVMQNPRHLVRRRGQEARLRCSPMKGHSHVYWYRQLPEEGLKFMVYLQKENIIDESGMPKERFSAEFPKEGPSILRIQQVVRGDSAAYFCASSRDSRNEQFFGPGTRLTVL.

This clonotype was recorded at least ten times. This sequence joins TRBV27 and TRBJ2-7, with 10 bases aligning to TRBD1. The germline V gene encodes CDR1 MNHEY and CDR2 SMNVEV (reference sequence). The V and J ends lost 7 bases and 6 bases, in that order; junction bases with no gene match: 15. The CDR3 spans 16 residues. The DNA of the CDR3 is TGTGCCAGCACCGTTATACCGGGACAGGGGATAAGCGAGCAGTACTTC. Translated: CASTVIPGQGISEQYF.

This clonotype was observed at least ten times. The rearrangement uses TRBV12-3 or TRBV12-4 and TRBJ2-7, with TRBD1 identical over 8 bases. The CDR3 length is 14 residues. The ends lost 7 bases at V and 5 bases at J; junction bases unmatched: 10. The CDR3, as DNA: TGTGCCAGCACCTTTGGTGACAGGGGCGACGAGCAGTACTTC. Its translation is CASTFGDRGDEQYF.

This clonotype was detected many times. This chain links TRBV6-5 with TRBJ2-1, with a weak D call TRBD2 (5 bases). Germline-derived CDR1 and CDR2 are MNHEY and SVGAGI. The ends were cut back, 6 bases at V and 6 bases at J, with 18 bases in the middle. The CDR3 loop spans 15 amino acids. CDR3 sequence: CASSNLAIHFNEQFF. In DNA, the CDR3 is TGTGCCAGCAGCAACCTAGCTATTCATTTCAATGAGCAGTTCTTC.

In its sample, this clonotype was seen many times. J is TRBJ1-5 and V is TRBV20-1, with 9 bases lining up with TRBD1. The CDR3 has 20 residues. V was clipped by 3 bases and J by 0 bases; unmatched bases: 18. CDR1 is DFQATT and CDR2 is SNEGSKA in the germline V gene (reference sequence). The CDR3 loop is CSASAGRGGQGRYSNQPQHF. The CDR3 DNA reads TGCAGTGCTAGTGCTGGCCGAGGCGGACAGGGGAGATATAGCAATCAGCCCCAGCATTTT.

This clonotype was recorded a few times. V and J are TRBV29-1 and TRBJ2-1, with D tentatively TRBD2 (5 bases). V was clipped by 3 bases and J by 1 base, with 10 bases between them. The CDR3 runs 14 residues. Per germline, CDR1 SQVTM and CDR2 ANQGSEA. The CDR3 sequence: CSVDRRGSYNEQFF. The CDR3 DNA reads TGCAGCGTTGATCGCCGGGGTTCCTACAATGAGCAGTTCTTC.

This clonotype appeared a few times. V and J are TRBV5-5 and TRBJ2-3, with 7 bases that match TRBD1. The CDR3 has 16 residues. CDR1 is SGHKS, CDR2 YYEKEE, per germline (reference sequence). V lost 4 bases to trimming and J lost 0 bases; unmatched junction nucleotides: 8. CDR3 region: CASSTTGDFSTDTQYF. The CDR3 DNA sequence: TGTGCCAGCAGCACCACAGGGGATTTTAGCACAGATACGCAGTATTTT.